The 15 T cell receptor beta chains listed next were all sequenced from one sample in a study of read filtering for tumor transcriptome and immune sequencing (TCRdb year 2020). The sequencing machine was an Illumina HiSeq 4000. TCR libraries were constructed from about 400 ng RNA using the Immunoverse kit, and molecular barcoded adaptors covering alpha/delta and beta/gamma chains were employed. TCRdb ran its own pipeline on the public reads, namely fastp trimming at Q25 and MiXCR clone calling, and kept in-frame beta chains. For every CDR3 protein sequence, its rows merge into one entry that carries the most common genes and DNA. The sample table lists tens of thousands of distinct CDR3 sequences, less than 25% of them with a count of one. Roughly 17% of the sample goes to the ten largest clones. The specimen sequenced was a population of CD138-negative cells sorted from bone marrow. Per the publication, the cell subset or site label means: bone marrow mononuclear cells depleted of CD138+ plasma/myeloma cells by negative magnetic selection. The receptors were sampled from a donor aged 40 or older with multiple myeloma.

The chain has TRBV5-4 and TRBJ2-7, with no clear D. This CDR3 is 13 amino acids long. Germline assignment: CDR1 SGHNT and CDR2 YYREEE (reference sequence). V was pared by 1 base and J by 5 bases, with 10 bases between. The CDR3 protein is CASSLKSINEQYF. DNA for the CDR3: TGTGCCAGCAGCTTGAAGTCAATTAACGAGCAGTACTTC. Supplemented by reference TRBV5-4 and TRBJ2-7, the full variable domain reads ETGVTQSPTHLIKTRGQQVTLRCSSQSGHNTVSWYQQALGQGPQFIFQYYREEENGRGNFPPRFSGLQFPNYSSELNVNALELDDSALYLCASSLKSINEQYFGPGTRLTVT.

Comments on this clonotype: Relative to the germline gene, one junction end is altered; a read error may explain this. The rearrangement links TRBV30 to TRBJ2-5, with D unclear. The CDR3 runs to 11 residues. Per germline, CDR1 GTSNPN and CDR2 SVGIG (reference sequence). The CDR3 here is CDWSALGTQYF. CDR3 DNA: TGTGACTGGAGTGCACTTGGGACCCAGTACTTC.

This clonotype was detected ten times or more. The chain employs TRBV29-1 and TRBJ2-1, with TRBD2 matching over 8 bases. Per germline, CDR1 SQVTM and CDR2 ANQGSEA. CDR3 length equals 15 residues. The trim removed 5 bases at V and 0 bases at J, leaving 6 bases unmatched. The CDR3 bases are TGCAGCGTTCCTCTTAGCGGGAACTCCTACAATGAGCAGTTCTTC. It translates to CSVPLSGNSYNEQFF.

Many counts were recorded for this clonotype. Given a much more abundant clone one base away, this may be a read error. The chain links TRBV6-5 to TRBJ2-7; maybe TRBD1 (5 bases). The V and J ends lost 4 bases and 2 bases respectively, with 12 bases between them. This CDR3 contains 14 residues. CDR1 and CDR2 (germline): MNHEY, SVGAGI. The CDR3 region is CASSFDSGPYEQYF. The CDR3 region has the DNA TGTGCCAGCAGTTTTGACAGTGGACCCTACGAGCAGTACTTC.

As to this clonotype: This may be a read error, as it is one base from a much larger clone. This chain joins TRBV7-3 and TRBJ2-5, with 8 bases aligning to TRBD1. This CDR3 comprises 17 residues. V lost 5 bases and J lost 1; bases outside the gene matches: 12. Germline V gene lookup returns CDR1 SGHTA and CDR2 FQGTGA. The CDR3: CASSVKERTGSQETQYF. In DNA form, the CDR3 reads TGTGCCAGCAGCGTGAAGGAAAGGACAGGGTCCCAAGAGACCCAGTACTTC.

Points on this clonotype: This sequence may be a read error, since a much larger clone differs from it by one base. The CDR3 DNA sequence: TGTGCCAGCAGTTTGGGACAGTTTGGAGCTTTCTTT. As protein: CASSLGQFGAFF. The gene calls are TRBV7-2 and TRBJ1-1, with 7 bases aligning to TRBD1. The V and J ends lost 6 bases and 10 bases, in that order; junction bases with no gene match: 8. The germline V gene encodes CDR1 SGHTA and CDR2 FQGNSA. This CDR3 comprises 12 residues.

This clonotype came up many times. The V gene is TRBV12-3 or TRBV12-4, the J gene TRBJ1-5; 9 bases are shared with TRBD1. This CDR3 spans 14 amino acids. The ends lost 6 bases at V and 6 bases at J; junction bases unmatched: 6. This CDR3 reads CASSRQGGSQPQHF. As DNA, the CDR3 is TGTGCCAGCAGCCGACAGGGGGGTTCTCAGCCCCAGCATTTT.

The rearrangement links TRBV7-6 to TRBJ2-7; 7 bases line up with TRBD2. Germline assignment: CDR1 SGHVS and CDR2 FNYEAQ. This CDR3 comprises 16 residues. Trimming removed 4 bases from V and 5 bases from J; junction bases left unmatched: 14. The CDR3 protein is CASSSAGTGTGNEQYF. CDR3 coding DNA: TGTGCCAGCAGCTCAGCGGGAACCGGCACAGGAAACGAGCAGTACTTC.

This clonotype was observed a single time. This could be a read error, since a much larger clone is one nucleotide away. The chain is built from TRBV29-1 and TRBJ1-1; 11 positions agree with TRBD1. Germline-derived CDR1 and CDR2 are SQVTM and ANQGSEA. This CDR3 comprises 14 residues. DNA of the CDR3: TGCAGCGTTGGGACAGGGGGCGCGTTCACTGAAGCTTACTTT. It is translated as CSVGTGGAFTEAYF.

This clonotype was observed at least ten times. The chain joins TRBV5-1 to TRBJ2-7; 7 bases fit TRBD1. J was trimmed by 0 bases and V by 3 bases; bases with no gene match: 6. CDR3 size: 15 residues. Germline values: CDR1 SGHRS, CDR2 YFSETQ. The CDR3 DNA follows: TGCGCCAGCAGCTCCCCGGGACAGTCCTCCTACGAGCAGTACTTC. The encoded protein is CASSSPGQSSYEQYF.

This clonotype was seen only a few times. V usage is TRBV19 and J usage is TRBJ2-1; weak D call: TRBD2 (6 bases). The V end was cut by 7 bases, the J end by 5 bases, with 18 bases between. CDR3 length equals 15 residues. The germline gives CDR1 LNHDA, CDR2 SQIVND (reference sequence). The CDR3 DNA reads as TGTGCCAGTAATAACCCGGGACTCCACAACAATGAGCAGTTCTTC. Protein sequence: CASNNPGLHNNEQFF.

This clonotype is classed as medium-sized. The chain joins TRBV15 to TRBJ2-5; 7 bases fit TRBD2. The CDR3 runs 13 residues. CDR1 is LNHNV and CDR2 is YYDKDF in the germline V gene (reference sequence). V lost 6 bases, J lost 4 bases, and 5 bases stayed unmatched. The chain's CDR3 is CATSTIAGETQYF. In DNA form, the CDR3 reads TGTGCCACCAGTACTATAGCGGGAGAGACCCAGTACTTC.

This clonotype was observed many times. This chain uses TRBV27 with TRBJ2-7; TRBD1 aligns across 8 bases. The junction had 6 bases not matched to a gene; V was cut back by 6 bases and J by 2 bases. Germline CDR1 MNHEY, CDR2 SMNVEV (reference sequence). The CDR3 is made up of 14 amino acids. CDR3 region: CASRPTGDPYEQYF. The CDR3 DNA is TGTGCCAGCAGGCCGACAGGGGACCCCTACGAGCAGTACTTC.

This clonotype was seen many times. The rearrangement links TRBV27 to TRBJ2-7, with 8 bases lining up with TRBD1. The CDR3 is made up of 14 amino acids. Looked up from germline, CDR1 is MNHEY and CDR2 is SMNVEV (reference sequence). The V gene end was trimmed by 6 bases and the J gene end by 5 bases; junction bases not matched to a gene: 9. The CDR3 DNA reads TGTGCCAGCAGCCCAACGCAGGGGGCCAACGAGCAGTACTTC. It is translated as CASSPTQGANEQYF.

This clonotype was observed at least ten times. The chain recombines TRBV28 with TRBJ2-5; D remains ambiguous. Per germline, CDR1 MDHEN and CDR2 SYDVKM. The CDR3 totals 15 residues. V gave up 6 bases and J gave up 0 bases, with 14 bases separating them. The CDR3 nucleotides are TGTGCCAGCAGGCCGTCCCCCCCCGACCAAGAGACCCAGTACTTC. Protein sequence: CASRPSPPDQETQYF.